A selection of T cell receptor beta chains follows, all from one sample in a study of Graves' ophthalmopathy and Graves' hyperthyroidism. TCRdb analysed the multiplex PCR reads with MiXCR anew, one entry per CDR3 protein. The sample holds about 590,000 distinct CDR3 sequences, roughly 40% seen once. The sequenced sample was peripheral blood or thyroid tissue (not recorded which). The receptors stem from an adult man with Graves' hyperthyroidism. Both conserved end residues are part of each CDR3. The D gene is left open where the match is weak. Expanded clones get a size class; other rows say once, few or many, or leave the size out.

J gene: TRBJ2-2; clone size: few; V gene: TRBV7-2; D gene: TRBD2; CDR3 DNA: TGTGCCAGCAGCCCCGTAGCGGGAGAAACCGGGGAGCTGTTTTTT; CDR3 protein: CASSPVAGETGELFF
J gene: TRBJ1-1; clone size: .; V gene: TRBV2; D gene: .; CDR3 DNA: TGTGCCAGCAGTGAAAAGGCGGGGACTGAAGCTTTCTTT; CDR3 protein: CASSEKAGTEAFF
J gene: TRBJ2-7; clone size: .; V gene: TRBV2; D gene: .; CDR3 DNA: TGTGCCAGCACCCGTGCGAGGGCTAGCGCAACCTCCTACAAGCAGTACTTC; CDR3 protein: CASTRARASATSYKQYF
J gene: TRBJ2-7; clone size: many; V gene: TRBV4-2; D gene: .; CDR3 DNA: TGTGCCAGCAGCCCAGTGATCCACGGACTGATCGACGAGCAGTACTTC; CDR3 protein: CASSPVIHGLIDEQYF
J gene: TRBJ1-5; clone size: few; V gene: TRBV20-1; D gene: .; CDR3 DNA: TGCAGTGCCCGGGGACACCTTAGCAATCAGCCCCAGCATTTT; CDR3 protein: CSARGHLSNQPQHF
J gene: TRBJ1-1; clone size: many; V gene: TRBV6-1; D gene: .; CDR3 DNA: TGTGCCACCCGGACACAAAGTGACACTGAAGCTTTCTTT; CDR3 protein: CATRTQSDTEAFF
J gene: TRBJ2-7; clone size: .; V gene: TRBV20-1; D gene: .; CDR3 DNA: TGCAGTGCTAGGGACGTGCTTGAGCAGTACTTC; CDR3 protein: CSARDVLEQYF
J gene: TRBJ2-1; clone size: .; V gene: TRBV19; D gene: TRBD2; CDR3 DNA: TGTGCCAGTAGTATGGGAGCGGGAGGTTGGTATGAGCAGTTCTTC; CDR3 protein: CASSMGAGGWYEQFF
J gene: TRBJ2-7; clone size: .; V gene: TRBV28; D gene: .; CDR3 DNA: TGTGCCATCAGGGGGGGAAGCTACGAGCAGTACTTC; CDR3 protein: CAIRGGSYEQYF
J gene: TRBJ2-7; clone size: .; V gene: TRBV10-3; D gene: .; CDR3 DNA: TGTGCCAGCAGAACCGGGGGAACACGGGATTTTTCCTTC; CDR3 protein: CASRTGGTRDFSF